The 10 T cell receptor beta chains given below trace back to one sample, sequenced in a study of vaccination effects on CD4 cells after COVID-19. For these receptors, no antigen is known. Using immunoSEQ multiplex PCR, the repertoire was profiled, and TCRdb retains in-frame clones only, with some absent. This sample has tens of thousands of clones, with just under 75% found just once. Viral peptide pool expansion of antigen-specific CD4+ T cells preceded sequencing in the ViraFEST assay. Scientists isolated CD4+ T cells after an approximately 10-day culture period ended. Having tested negative for nucleocapsid antibodies, the vaccine recipients showed no prior SARS-CoV-2 infection. Sequences were derived from CD4+ T cells from PBMCs cultured with SARS-CoV-2 spike peptides, sampled before COVID-19 vaccination. The receptor set was obtained from a human donor who received a COVID-19 vaccine.

The rearrangement joins TRBV18 to TRBJ1-3, with TRBD1 identical over 7 bases. V dropped 2 bases and J dropped 3; count of bases not matched to a gene: 7. This CDR3 comprises 16 residues. The germline gives CDR1 KGHSH, CDR2 LQKENI. Here the CDR3 DNA reads TGTGCCAGCTCACCAAAAACAGGGGTCAATGGAAACACCATATATTTT. Translated, it gives CASSPKTGVNGNTIYF.

This CDR3 is CASSPLREFNTEAFF. The CDR3 region has the DNA TGTGCCAGCTCACCTTTAAGGGAGTTTAACACTGAAGCTTTCTTT. This chain joins TRBV18 and TRBJ1-1, with no clear D. Trimming removed 3 bases at V and 2 bases at J, with 13 bases between. Germline values: CDR1 KGHSH, CDR2 LQKENI. The CDR3 covers 15 residues.

The chain employs TRBV2 and TRBJ2-1, with D perhaps TRBD1 (5 bases). This CDR3 contains 15 residues. V was clipped by 2 bases and J by 0 bases, with 8 bases between them. CDR1 is SNHLY and CDR2 is FYNNEI in the germline V gene. The CDR3 is CASSETGSSYNEQFF. The CDR3 DNA follows: TGTGCCAGCAGTGAAACAGGATCCTCCTACAATGAGCAGTTCTTC.

This clone was seen only a few times. The CDR3 bases are TGTGCCAGCAGCCGAGAGACTTTGAACGGGGAGCTGTTTTTT. Translating gives CASSRETLNGELFF. The genes are TRBV3-1 (or the pseudogene TRBV3-2) and TRBJ2-2, with D unclear. CDR1 is LGHDT, CDR2 YNNKEL, per germline (reference sequence). V gave up 4 bases and J gave up 7 bases, with 13 bases separating them. The CDR3 is 14 residues long.

This sequence joins TRBV6-4 and TRBJ1-4; D ambiguous. The CDR3 spans 18 residues. Trimming pared 7 bases from V and 4 bases from J, leaving 25 bases between. Germline V gene lookup returns CDR1 MRHNA and CDR2 SNTAGT. CDR3 region: CASIFMGEQTESNEKLFF. The DNA of the CDR3 is TGTGCCAGCATTTTTATGGGTGAGCAAACCGAAAGTAATGAAAAACTGTTTTTT.

V is TRBV7-9 and J is TRBJ2-5; TRBD1 matches 7 bases. The CDR3 contains 15 residues. V trimming: 1 base; J trimming: 2 bases; junction bases outside the gene matches: 4. Germline CDR1 is SEHNR and CDR2 is FQNEAQ (reference sequence). For the CDR3, the DNA is TGTGCCAGCAGCTTAGGGGGGACAGAACAAGAGACCCAGTACTTC. It yields the protein CASSLGGTEQETQYF.

The V and J genes are TRBV18 and TRBJ2-5; 8 bases match TRBD2. The J segment lost 5 bases and the V segment lost 3 bases, leaving 11 bases of the junction unmatched. Germline assignment: CDR1 KGHSH and CDR2 LQKENI. This CDR3 spans 16 amino acids. Here the CDR3 reads CASSPPGLGGYETQYF. Written as DNA, the CDR3 is TGTGCCAGCTCACCGCCGGGACTAGGAGGGTACGAGACCCAGTACTTC.

The CDR3 loop reads CASSSPGTAGYEQYF. Written as DNA, the CDR3 is TGTGCCAGCAGTTCCCCCGGGACTGCCGGCTACGAGCAGTACTTC. The chain carries TRBV6-5 and TRBJ2-7, with D possibly matching TRBD2 (6 bases). V dropped 4 bases and J dropped 3 bases, with 16 bases sitting between them. The CDR3 is made up of 15 amino acids. Germline CDR1 MNHEY, CDR2 SVGAGI.

The V call is TRBV7-8, the J call TRBJ1-1; TRBD1 might be the D (6 bases). The germline V gene has CDR1 SGHVS and CDR2 FQNEAQ. V dropped 3 bases and J dropped 3 bases, with 23 bases sitting between them. The CDR3 is 18 residues long. DNA of the CDR3: TGTGCCAGCAGCTTTCCGGGGGCAGGAGGTTCGGAAGACACTGAAGCTTTCTTT. Protein: CASSFPGAGGSEDTEAFF.

This chain connects TRBV2 to TRBJ1-4; 8 bases agree with TRBD1. In germline, CDR1 is SNHLY, CDR2 FYNNEI. The junction had 2 bases not matched to a gene; V was cut back by 4 bases and J by 7 bases. This CDR3 contains 13 residues. CDR3 DNA: TGTGCCAGCAGTGGGACAGGGTTTGAAAAACTGTTTTTT. Translation gives CASSGTGFEKLFF.